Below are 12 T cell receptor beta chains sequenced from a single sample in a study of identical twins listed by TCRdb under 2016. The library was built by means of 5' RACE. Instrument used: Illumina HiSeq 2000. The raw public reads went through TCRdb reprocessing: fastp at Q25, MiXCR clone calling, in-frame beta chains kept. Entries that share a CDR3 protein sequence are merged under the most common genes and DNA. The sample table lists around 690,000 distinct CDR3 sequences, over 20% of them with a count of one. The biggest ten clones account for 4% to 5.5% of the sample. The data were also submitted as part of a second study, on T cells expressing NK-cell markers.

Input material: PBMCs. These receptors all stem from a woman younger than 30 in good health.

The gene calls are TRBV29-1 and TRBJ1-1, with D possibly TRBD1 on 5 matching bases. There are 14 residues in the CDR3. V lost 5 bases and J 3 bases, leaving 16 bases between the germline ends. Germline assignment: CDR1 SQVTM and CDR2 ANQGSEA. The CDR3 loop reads CSVHPWGSDTEAFF. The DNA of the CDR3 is TGCAGCGTTCACCCATGGGGGAGTGACACTGAAGCTTTCTTT.

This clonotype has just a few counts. The CDR3 reads CASSRTETYEQYF. The CDR3, as DNA: TGTGCCAGCAGCCGGACGGAGACCTACGAGCAGTACTTC. The genes are TRBV3-1 and TRBJ2-7; D ambiguous. Trimming took off 4 bases at V and 2 bases at J, with 9 bases between the two ends. Germline V lookup: CDR1 LGHDT, CDR2 YNNKEL (reference sequence). The CDR3 covers 13 residues.

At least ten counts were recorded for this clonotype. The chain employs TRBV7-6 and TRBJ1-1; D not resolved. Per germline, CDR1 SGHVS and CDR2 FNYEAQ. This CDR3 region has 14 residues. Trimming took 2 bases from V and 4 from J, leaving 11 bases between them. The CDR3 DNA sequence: TGTGCCAGCAGCTTAAAATCCGAGGGCACTGAAGCTTTCTTT. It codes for CASSLKSEGTEAFF.

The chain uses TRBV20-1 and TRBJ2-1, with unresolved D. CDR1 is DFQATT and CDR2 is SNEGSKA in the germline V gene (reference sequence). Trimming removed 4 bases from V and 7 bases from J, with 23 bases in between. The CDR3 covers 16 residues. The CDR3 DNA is TGCAGTGCTATGTACTTAGATTGGGCGTCGGGTAATGAGCAGTTCTTC. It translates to CSAMYLDWASGNEQFF.

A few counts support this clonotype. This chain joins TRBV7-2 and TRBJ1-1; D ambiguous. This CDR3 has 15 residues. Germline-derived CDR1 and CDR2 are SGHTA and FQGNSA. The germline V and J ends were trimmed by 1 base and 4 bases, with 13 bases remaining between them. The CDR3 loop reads CASSLGYAWGTEAFF. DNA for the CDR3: TGTGCCAGCAGCTTAGGATACGCGTGGGGCACTGAAGCTTTCTTT.

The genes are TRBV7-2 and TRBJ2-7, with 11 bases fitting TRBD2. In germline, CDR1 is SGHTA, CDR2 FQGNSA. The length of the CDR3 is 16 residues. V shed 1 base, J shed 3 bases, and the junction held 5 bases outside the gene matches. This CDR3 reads CASSLVLAGGYYEQYF. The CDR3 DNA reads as TGTGCCAGCAGCTTAGTGCTAGCGGGAGGCTACTACGAGCAGTACTTC. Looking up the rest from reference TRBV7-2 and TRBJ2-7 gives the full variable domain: GAGVSQSPSNKVTEKGKDVELRCDPISGHTALYWYRQSLGQGLEFLIYFQGNSAPDKSGLPSDRFSAERTGGSVSTLTIQRTQQEDSAVYLCASSLVLAGGYYEQYFGPGTRLTVT.

In DNA form, the CDR3 reads TGTGCCAGCAGCCGAGACAGCACCCAAGAGACCCAGTACTTC. Encoded protein: CASSRDSTQETQYF. The chain has TRBV14 and TRBJ2-5; a possible D gene is TRBD1 (5 bases). The germline V gene encodes CDR1 SGHDN and CDR2 FVKESK. The CDR3 sequence is 14 residues long. Deletions cut 4 bases from V and 1 base from J, with 10 bases between.

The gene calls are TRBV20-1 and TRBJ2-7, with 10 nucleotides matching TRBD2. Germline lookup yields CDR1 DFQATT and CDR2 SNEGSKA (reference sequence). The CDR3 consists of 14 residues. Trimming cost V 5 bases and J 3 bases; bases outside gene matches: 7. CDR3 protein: CSAPGTSEGYEQYF. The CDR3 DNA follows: TGCAGTGCTCCTGGGACTAGCGAGGGCTACGAGCAGTACTTC.

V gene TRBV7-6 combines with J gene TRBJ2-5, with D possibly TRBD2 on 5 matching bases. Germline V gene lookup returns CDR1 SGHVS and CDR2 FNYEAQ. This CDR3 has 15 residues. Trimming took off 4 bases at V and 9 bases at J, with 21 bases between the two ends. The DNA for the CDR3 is TGTGCCAGCAGCTCTCAATGGGTGGGCTCCGGGGCCCAGTACTTC. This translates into CASSSQWVGSGAQYF.

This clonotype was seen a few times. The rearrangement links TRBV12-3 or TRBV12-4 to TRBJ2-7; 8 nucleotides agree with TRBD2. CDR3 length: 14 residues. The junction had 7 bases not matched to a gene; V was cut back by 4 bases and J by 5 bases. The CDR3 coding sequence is TGTGCCAGCAGTTCTAGGGCGGGAGGTAACGAGCAGTACTTC. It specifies CASSSRAGGNEQYF.

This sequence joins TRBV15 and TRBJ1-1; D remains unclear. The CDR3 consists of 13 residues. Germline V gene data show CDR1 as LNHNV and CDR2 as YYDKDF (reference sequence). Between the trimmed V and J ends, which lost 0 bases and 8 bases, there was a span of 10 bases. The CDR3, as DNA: TGTGCCACCAGCAGAGATCTTCCCAGAGAAGCTTTCTTT. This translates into CATSRDLPREAFF.

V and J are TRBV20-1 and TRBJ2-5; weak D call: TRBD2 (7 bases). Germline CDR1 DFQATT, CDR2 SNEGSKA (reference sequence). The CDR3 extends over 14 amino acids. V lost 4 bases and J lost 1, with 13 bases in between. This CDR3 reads CSATGGQIQETQYF. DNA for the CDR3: TGCAGTGCTACGGGGGGACAAATCCAAGAGACCCAGTACTTC.